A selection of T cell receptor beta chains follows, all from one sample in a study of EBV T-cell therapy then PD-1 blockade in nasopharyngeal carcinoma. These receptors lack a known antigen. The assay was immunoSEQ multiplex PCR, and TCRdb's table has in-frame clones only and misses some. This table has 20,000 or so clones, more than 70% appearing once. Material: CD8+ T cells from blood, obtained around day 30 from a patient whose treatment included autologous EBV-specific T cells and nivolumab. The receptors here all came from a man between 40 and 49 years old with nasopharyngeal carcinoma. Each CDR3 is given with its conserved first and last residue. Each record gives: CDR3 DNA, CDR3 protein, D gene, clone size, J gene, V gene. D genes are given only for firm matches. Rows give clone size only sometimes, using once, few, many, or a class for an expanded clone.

TGTGCCAGCACCCCCCCGGGACAGGTCTACGAGCAGTACTTC | CASTPPGQVYEQYF | TRBD1 | - | TRBJ2-7 | TRBV7-9
TGCGCCAGCAGCCAGACCGTTGGGTCTAGCAATCAGCCCCAGCATTTT | CASSQTVGSSNQPQHF | - | few | TRBJ1-5 | TRBV4-1
TGTGCCAGCAGTGAACGGGGGGGCACAGATACGCAGTATTTT | CASSERGGTDTQYF | TRBD2 | once | TRBJ2-3 | TRBV25-1
TGTGCCAGCAGACCGACGGTAAACACCGGGGAGCTGTTTTTT | CASRPTVNTGELFF | - | - | TRBJ2-2 | TRBV7-9
TGCGCCAGCAGCATAGCGGGGGGCTGGTCCGGGGAGCTGTTTTTT | CASSIAGGWSGELFF | TRBD2 | - | TRBJ2-2 | TRBV5-1
TGTGCCAGCAGTTACCGGGACAACTCCTACGAGCAGTACTTC | CASSYRDNSYEQYF | - | - | TRBJ2-7 | TRBV6-2/TRBV6-3
TGCGCCAGCAGCCTCCGTGGACAGGGCCATGGCTACACCTTC | CASSLRGQGHGYTF | TRBD1 | - | TRBJ1-2 | TRBV5-1
TGTGCCAGCAGTGAAATGACAGAGAACACTGAAGCTTTCTTT | CASSEMTENTEAFF | - | - | TRBJ1-1 | TRBV6-1
TGTGCCAGCAGCGGGGGACAGGGGGGCAATCAGCCCCAGCATTTT | CASSGGQGGNQPQHF | TRBD1 | - | TRBJ1-5 | TRBV9
TGTGCCAGCAGTTTAGTCCCTAGCGGCGAATACAATGAGCAGTTCTTC | CASSLVPSGEYNEQFF | TRBD2 | once | TRBJ2-1 | TRBV6-5
TGTGCCAGCAGCTTGGGAGTTGGCTCTGCAATAGAGACCCAGTACTTC | CASSLGVGSAIETQYF | - | - | TRBJ2-5 | TRBV5-5
TGTGCCACCAGCAGCCAACAGGGTTGGTCGCAGTATTTT | CATSSQQGWSQYF | - | - | TRBJ2-3 | TRBV15
TGTGCCAGCAGCTTCTGGACAGGGGGACCGGAGACCCAGTACTTC | CASSFWTGGPETQYF | TRBD1 | - | TRBJ2-5 | TRBV13
TGTGCCAGCAGTCCCCTACGGACGCCAAATGAAAAACTGTTTTTT | CASSPLRTPNEKLFF | - | once | TRBJ1-4 | TRBV6-5
TGCAGCGTTGAAGAGGCGCTAGCGCCTTACACAGATACGCAGTATTTT | CSVEEALAPYTDTQYF | - | - | TRBJ2-3 | TRBV29-1
TGTGCCAGCAAAGGGGGGGAGGAATATTCACCCCTCCACTTT | CASKGGEEYSPLHF | - | - | TRBJ1-6 | TRBV2
TGTGCCAGCAGCTTAAGCGGGATCGAACCGGCCTATGGCTACACCTTC | CASSLSGIEPAYGYTF | - | - | TRBJ1-2 | TRBV7-3
TGTGCCAGCAGCTTAGGGGAGGGGGGGGAGCAGCCCCAGCATTTT | CASSLGEGGEQPQHF | - | - | TRBJ1-5 | TRBV7-9
TGTGCCAGCAGCGATCCCGAGGACACCTCCTACGAGCAGTACTTC | CASSDPEDTSYEQYF | - | - | TRBJ2-7 | TRBV7-6
TGTGCCAGCAGCTTTCGGGGGGGCTACCCCTACGAGCAGTACTTC | CASSFRGGYPYEQYF | TRBD2 | - | TRBJ2-7 | TRBV11-3
TGTGCCAGCAGCACCACCGGGACTAGGAGCACAGATACGCAGTATTTT | CASSTTGTRSTDTQYF | TRBD2 | - | TRBJ2-3 | TRBV4-2
TGTGCCAGCAGCGTAGGGGGGGTCGGCGAGCAGTACTTC | CASSVGGVGEQYF | - | - | TRBJ2-7 | TRBV9
TGTGCCAGCAGGGGTGAGGTTAGCAGTCGTCCCGGGGAGCTGTTTTTT | CASRGEVSSRPGELFF | - | - | TRBJ2-2 | TRBV2
TGTGCCAGCAGCCAGGGCGGGCGCTACGAGCAGTACTTC | CASSQGGRYEQYF | - | - | TRBJ2-7 | TRBV3-1/TRBV3-2
TGTGCCAGCAGTGAAAAGGCAGGACTAGCCTACGAGCAGTACTTC | CASSEKAGLAYEQYF | TRBD2 | - | TRBJ2-7 | TRBV6-4
TGCGCCAGCAGCCAGGCGGGGGCCTACAATGAGCAGTTCTTC | CASSQAGAYNEQFF | TRBD2 | - | TRBJ2-1 | TRBV4-1
TGTGCCAGCAGCAGGCCGGGTGGGGTTGCAACTAATGAAAAACTGTTTTTT | CASSRPGGVATNEKLFF | - | - | TRBJ1-4 | TRBV7-9
TGCAGCGTTGAAGATTCGCGAGGGAGGGGCGTTAACTATGGCTACACCTTC | CSVEDSRGRGVNYGYTF | - | - | TRBJ1-2 | TRBV29-1
TGTGCCAGCAGCTTAAGGGGCAGGATGGATCAGCCCCAGCATTTT | CASSLRGRMDQPQHF | - | - | TRBJ1-5 | TRBV7-2
TGCGCCAGCAGCCAAGGTTGGGGGCCGTCCACAGATACGCAGTATTTT | CASSQGWGPSTDTQYF | - | - | TRBJ2-3 | TRBV4-1
TGTGCCAGCAGCGGACAGGTAGCCAAAAACATTCAGTACTTC | CASSGQVAKNIQYF | - | few | TRBJ2-4 | TRBV9
TGTGCCAGCAGTTACGGGGCTACCAATGAGCAGTTCTTC | CASSYGATNEQFF | - | - | TRBJ2-1 | TRBV6-5
TGTGCCAGCAGCGTCTCCCTACACAGGGGCCAAAGGGACACCATATATTTT | CASSVSLHRGQRDTIYF | TRBD1 | - | TRBJ1-3 | TRBV5-6
TGTGCCAGCAGTACAGGGATGGACAATCAGCCCCAGCATTTT | CASSTGMDNQPQHF | - | - | TRBJ1-5 | TRBV2
TGTGCCAGCAGCGTTCAGACAGCGATGCTGAACACTGAAGCTTTCTTT | CASSVQTAMLNTEAFF | - | - | TRBJ1-1 | TRBV5-6
TGTGCCAGCAGTGAAGGGGACACGGCGAGTAATTCACCCCTCCACTTT | CASSEGDTASNSPLHF | - | - | TRBJ1-6 | TRBV6-4
TGTGCCAGCAGTGAATATAGTGGTTTGAGGGCTTCGGACTTC | CASSEYSGLRASDF | - | - | TRBJ2-7 | TRBV25-1
TGTGCCAGCTCACCTCGACAGGCTACGAACACCGGGGAGCTGTTTTTT | CASSPRQATNTGELFF | - | - | TRBJ2-2 | TRBV18
TGTGCTAGTGGTTTGCGGAGCACAGATACGCAGTATTTT | CASGLRSTDTQYF | - | - | TRBJ2-3 | TRBV12-5
TGCGCCAGCAGCCAAGAGTCGACGACAGGGGGCTTCGGTCAGCCCCAGCATTTT | CASSQESTTGGFGQPQHF | TRBD1 | - | TRBJ1-5 | TRBV4-3
TGTGCCAGCAGCCAAGATCGCGGGACAGGACGTGAAGCTTTCTTT | CASSQDRGTGREAFF | TRBD1 | - | TRBJ1-1 | TRBV3-1/TRBV3-2
TGCGCCAGCAGCCAAGACCCTAAGGGAGGGACTAACTATGGCTACACCTTC | CASSQDPKGGTNYGYTF | - | - | TRBJ1-2 | TRBV4-3
TGTGCCTCCGGGCACGGCACTGAAGCTTTCTTT | CASGHGTEAFF | - | - | TRBJ1-1 | TRBV6-5
TGTGCCAGCACCTCCGGGACAGGGGACGCCGGGGAGCTGTTTTTT | CASTSGTGDAGELFF | TRBD1 | medium-sized | TRBJ2-2 | TRBV28
TGTGCCAGCAGCTTGGGAGGGGGCACGGAGCCCCAGCATTTT | CASSLGGGTEPQHF | TRBD1 | - | TRBJ1-5 | TRBV5-6
TGTGCCAGCAGCCGCGGGACAGGGGGTTCTGAAAAACTGTTTTTT | CASSRGTGGSEKLFF | TRBD1 | - | TRBJ1-4 | TRBV13
TGTGCTAGTGGTTTGGCCTTAGGCTCCTACAATGAGCAGTTCTTC | CASGLALGSYNEQFF | - | - | TRBJ2-1 | TRBV12-5
TGTGCCAGCAGATCGAGGGCCCTGAAGGACGAGCAGTACTTC | CASRSRALKDEQYF | - | - | TRBJ2-7 | TRBV28
TGTGCCAGCAGTGATGGGGGGTATGTAGATTCACCCCTCCACTTT | CASSDGGYVDSPLHF | - | - | TRBJ1-6 | TRBV2
TGTGCCAGCAGTTACTCCGGGAGTTTCGGTTCACCCCTCCACTTT | CASSYSGSFGSPLHF | - | once | TRBJ1-6 | TRBV6-5
TGTGCCAGCAGCTTACTTGGGACAGGTGTAATCACTGAAGCTTTCTTT | CASSLLGTGVITEAFF | TRBD1 | - | TRBJ1-1 | TRBV5-8
TGTGCCAGCAGCTTGAGCCTGGGGACCAGGAGCACTGAAGCTTTCTTT | CASSLSLGTRSTEAFF | - | - | TRBJ1-1 | TRBV5-6
TGTGCCAGCAATCCGGGACAGGGGTGGACTGAAGCTTTCTTT | CASNPGQGWTEAFF | TRBD1 | - | TRBJ1-1 | TRBV28
TGTGCTAGTGGTTTGGGAAGTTTCTATGGCTACACCTTC | CASGLGSFYGYTF | - | many | TRBJ1-2 | TRBV12-5
TGTGCCAGCAGTTACTCTGTCGGCATAGACTATGGCTACACCTTC | CASSYSVGIDYGYTF | - | - | TRBJ1-2 | TRBV6-5